The 28 T cell receptor beta chains listed next were all sequenced from one sample in a study of cytomegalovirus exposure and HLA in healthy donors. Primers included in the PCR were 60 Vbeta and 13 Jbeta primers. Only in-frame clones appear in the TCRdb table, and some are missing; sequencing was by immunoSEQ multiplex PCR. The sample includes some 38,000 clones, approximately 70% of them seen just once. Sequenced material: PBMCs. The receptors originated from a man aged 35 to 55 in good health and CMV-seronegative.

This clone came up once. The rearrangement joins TRBV4-3 to TRBJ2-2; the match to TRBD2 covers 7 bases. J gave up 1 base and V 4 bases, and 3 bases lay outside the gene matches. The CDR3 is made up of 15 amino acids. Germline-derived CDR1 and CDR2 are LGHNA and YSLEER. This CDR3 is CASSLSGVNTGELFF. DNA of the CDR3: TGCGCCAGCAGCCTAAGCGGGGTGAACACCGGGGAGCTGTTTTTT.

The V and J genes are TRBV2 and TRBJ1-2; TRBD1 aligns across 9 bases. V lost 6 bases to trimming and J lost 8 bases; unmatched junction nucleotides: 7. This CDR3 region has 13 residues. Germline values: CDR1 SNHLY, CDR2 FYNNEI. The chain's CDR3 is CASRGTGGHGYTF. In DNA, the CDR3 is TGTGCCAGCAGGGGCACAGGGGGCCACGGCTACACCTTC.

The chain employs TRBV29-1 and TRBJ2-3; D gene ambiguous. V was shortened by 5 bases and J by 0 bases, with 3 bases between the two germline ends. The CDR3 extends over 11 amino acids. CDR1 and CDR2 (germline): SQVTM, ANQGSEA. The CDR3 reads CSVISTDTQYF. The CDR3 DNA reads TGCAGCGTTATAAGCACAGATACGCAGTATTTT.

The V gene is TRBV7-6, the J gene TRBJ2-7; D may be TRBD1 (5 bases). Germline V CDR1 and CDR2: SGHVS, FNYEAQ. This CDR3 contains 14 residues. The V gene lost 1 base and the J gene lost 3 bases, with 10 bases spanning the gap. The CDR3 DNA is TGTGCCAGCAGCTTAGGGCAGGGCGTCTACGAGCAGTACTTC. It encodes CASSLGQGVYEQYF.

This chain joins TRBV11-2 and TRBJ2-7; D is unresolved. V lost 0 bases and J 6 bases, leaving 6 bases between the germline ends. The CDR3 is 12 residues long. CDR1 is SGHAT and CDR2 is FQNNGV in the germline V gene. The CDR3, as DNA: TGTGCCAGCAGCTTAGACGGGTTCGAGCAGTACTTC. Protein product: CASSLDGFEQYF.

Remarks on this clone: At one end the junction does not follow the germline gene, possibly because of a read error. The chain has TRBV18 and TRBJ2-7; D perhaps matches TRBD1 (5 bases). The CDR3 is 13 amino acids. CDR1 KGHSH and CDR2 LQKENI come from the germline V gene. CDR3 residues: CASSPTGAYELNF. Here the CDR3 DNA reads TGTGCCAGCTCACCTACAGGCGCGTACGAGTTGAACTTC.

This chain connects TRBV4-2 to TRBJ1-4; 9 bases match TRBD1. Germline V gives CDR1 LGHNA, CDR2 YNFKEQ. The CDR3 is 17 amino acids. Trimming cost V 5 bases and J 0 bases; bases outside gene matches: 7. This CDR3 reads CASSNPTGGSTNEKLFF. The DNA of the CDR3 is TGTGCCAGCAGCAACCCGACAGGGGGATCAACTAATGAAAAACTGTTTTTT.

The V gene is TRBV6-5, the J gene TRBJ2-2; 7 positions match TRBD2. Germline V gene data show CDR1 as MNHEY and CDR2 as SVGAGI. The CDR3 has 15 residues. Trimming took 6 bases from V and 5 from J; bases not matched to a gene: 9. CDR3 amino acids: CASRATGGGTGELFF. In DNA form, the CDR3 reads TGTGCCAGCAGGGCAACGGGGGGTGGGACCGGGGAGCTGTTTTTT.

The chain has TRBV6-1 and TRBJ1-5; the match to TRBD1 covers 9 bases. Germline CDR1 is MNHNS and CDR2 is SASEGT. The CDR3 spans 16 residues. The V gene end was trimmed by 4 bases and the J gene end by 4 bases; junction bases not matched to a gene: 8. The DNA for the CDR3 is TGTGCCAGCAGTGCTAGGACAGGGGAGAGTAATCAGCCCCAGCATTTT. Translation gives CASSARTGESNQPQHF.

The V and J genes are TRBV6-1 and TRBJ1-6; TRBD1 agrees at 11 bases. The CDR3 sequence is 17 residues long. CDR1 and CDR2 (germline): MNHNS, SASEGT. Trimming cost V 1 base and J 13 bases; bases outside gene matches: 12. CDR3 region: CASSEEVTGQGERPLHF. CDR3 coding DNA: TGTGCCAGCAGTGAAGAGGTGACGGGACAGGGGGAAAGGCCCCTCCACTTT.

The chain is built from TRBV7-2 and TRBJ1-3, with D unresolved. Trimming cost V 0 bases and J 0 bases, with 9 bases left between them. Germline V CDR1 and CDR2: SGHTA, FQGNSA. The CDR3 contains 16 residues. The CDR3: CASSLAAQSSGNTIYF. The CDR3 DNA follows: TGTGCCAGCAGCTTAGCAGCACAGTCCTCTGGAAACACCATATATTTT.

This clone was seen once. This rearrangement joins TRBV9 to TRBJ2-5, with 9 bases aligning to TRBD2. The CDR3 runs 14 residues. V lost 3 bases, J lost 5 bases, and 5 bases stayed unmatched. CDR1 is SGDLS and CDR2 is YYNGEE in the germline V gene. Here the CDR3 reads CASSALAGSETQYF. The CDR3 DNA is TGTGCCAGCAGCGCCCTAGCGGGGAGTGAGACCCAGTACTTC. Based on the CDR3 plus reference TRBV9 and TRBJ2-5, the full variable domain is DSGVTQTPKHLITATGQRVTLRCSPRSGDLSVYWYQQSLDQGLQFLIQYYNGEERAKGNILERFSAQQFPDLHSELNLSSLELGDSALYFCASSALAGSETQYFGPGTRLLVL.

This rearrangement joins TRBV18 to TRBJ2-5, with 7 positions matching TRBD1. Trimming cost V 5 bases and J 2 bases; bases outside gene matches: 8. CDR3 length equals 15 residues. Germline CDR1 reads KGHSH; CDR2 reads LQKENI. The chain's CDR3 is CASSELDRVQETQYF. The CDR3 nucleotides are TGTGCCAGCTCAGAGCTCGACAGGGTACAAGAGACCCAGTACTTC.

The chain uses TRBV30 and TRBJ1-2; 8 positions agree with TRBD1. CDR3 length equals 13 residues. CDR1 and CDR2 (germline): GTSNPN, SVGIG (reference sequence). The V and J ends lost 0 bases and 8 bases, in that order; junction bases with no gene match: 5. The CDR3 DNA sequence: TGTGCCTGGAGTGTCGAGACAGGGGAAGGCTACACCTTC. Its translation: CAWSVETGEGYTF.

CDR3 sequence reads: CASGVLNGANVLTF. CDR3 nucleotide sequence: TGTGCCTCCGGGGTTCTAAACGGGGCCAACGTCCTGACTTTC. This sequence joins TRBV28 and TRBJ2-6; maybe TRBD2 (5 bases). V lost 11 bases and J 4 bases, leaving 15 bases between the germline ends. The CDR3 sequence is 14 residues long. Germline values: CDR1 MDHEN, CDR2 SYDVKM.

CDR3 in DNA: TGCGCCAGCAGCACCGGACACTTGGTGAACACTGAAGCTTTCTTT. Encoded protein: CASSTGHLVNTEAFF. The chain recombines TRBV5-1 with TRBJ1-1, with D possibly TRBD1 on 5 matching bases. The CDR3 consists of 15 residues. Germline V gives CDR1 SGHRS, CDR2 YFSETQ. Trimming left V 4 bases short and J 0 bases short, with 13 bases between.

About this clone itself: The identical CDR3 is also encoded by other nucleotide sequences in the sample. V is TRBV2 and J is TRBJ1-2, with a possible D match to TRBD1 (6 bases). CDR1 is SNHLY, CDR2 FYNNEI, per germline. This CDR3 has 11 residues. Trimming pared 5 bases from V and 5 bases from J, leaving 6 bases between. The CDR3 region is CASSQGYGYTF. In DNA form, the CDR3 reads TGTGCCAGCAGTCAGGGGTATGGCTACACCTTC.

The chain couples TRBV11-2 to TRBJ1-6, with D tentatively TRBD1 (5 bases). The CDR3 consists of 12 residues. V lost 4 bases, J lost 8 bases, and 6 bases lay in between. CDR1 is SGHAT and CDR2 is FQNNGV in the germline V gene. The CDR3 DNA reads TGTGCCAGCAGCTCCAGGGATTCACCCCTCCACTTT. This translates into CASSSRDSPLHF.

The chain is built from TRBV15 and TRBJ2-7, with D uncertain. CDR1 LNHNV and CDR2 YYDKDF come from the germline V gene (reference sequence). The CDR3 contains 15 residues. V dropped 0 bases and J dropped 3 bases, with 12 bases sitting between them. CDR3 sequence reads: CATSRDPSASYEQYF. In DNA form, the CDR3 reads TGTGCCACCAGCAGAGATCCCTCCGCCAGCTACGAGCAGTACTTC.

This clone has only a few counts. The chain employs TRBV19 and TRBJ1-4; no firm D call. Germline CDR1 is LNHDA and CDR2 is SQIVND (reference sequence). CDR3 length: 13 amino acids. Trimming stripped 3 bases from V and 5 bases from J, with 7 bases between. CDR3 sequence (DNA): TGTGCCAGTAGTATTGGGCAGAATGAAAAACTGTTTTTT. Translated: CASSIGQNEKLFF.

A single count supports this clone. The chain is built from TRBV11-2 and TRBJ2-3; D is unresolved. CDR1 is SGHAT, CDR2 FQNNGV, per germline. CDR3 length equals 15 residues. V lost 0 bases and J lost 0, with 7 bases in between. CDR3 sequence: CASSLDSTSTDTQYF. CDR3 nucleotides: TGTGCCAGCAGCTTAGATTCTACTAGCACAGATACGCAGTATTTT.

This clone was counted between two and nine times. The V and J genes are TRBV10-3 and TRBJ2-6; 8 bases line up with TRBD1. Per the germline V gene, CDR1 is ENHRY and CDR2 is SYGVKD. V was pared by 0 bases and J by 4 bases, with 2 bases of the junction left unmatched. This CDR3 is 16 amino acids long. The CDR3 protein is CAISESQGVGANVLTF. CDR3 nucleotide sequence: TGTGCCATCAGTGAGTCACAGGGGGTCGGGGCCAACGTCCTGACTTTC.

V is TRBV5-6 and J is TRBJ1-6; 10 bases are a match to TRBD1. The CDR3 is 16 residues long. In germline, CDR1 is SGHDT, CDR2 YYEEEE. Germline trimming cut 4 bases from V and 2 bases from J; bases unmatched to any gene: 3. The CDR3 sequence: CASSPGQGTYNSPLHF. The CDR3 coding sequence is TGTGCCAGCAGCCCGGGACAGGGGACCTATAATTCACCCCTCCACTTT.

This chain uses TRBV10-1 with TRBJ1-3, with TRBD1 identical over 7 bases. CDR1 WNHNN and CDR2 SYGVQD come from the germline V gene (reference sequence). Trimming removed 9 bases from V and 0 bases from J; junction bases left unmatched: 8. The CDR3 length is 15 residues. The CDR3 region is CASDGQANSGNTIYF. DNA for the CDR3: TGCGCCAGTGATGGACAGGCGAACTCTGGAAACACCATATATTTT.

This chain connects TRBV7-2 to TRBJ2-7; D unresolved. Between the trimmed V and J ends, which lost 4 bases and 2 bases, there was a span of 9 bases. This CDR3 is 13 amino acids long. CDR1 SGHTA and CDR2 FQGNSA come from the germline V gene. The CDR3 region is CASSSYNAYEQYF. In nucleotides, the CDR3 is TGTGCCAGCAGCTCATACAATGCCTACGAGCAGTACTTC.

The V and J genes are TRBV27 and TRBJ2-7; weak D call: TRBD1 (5 bases). The germline V gene encodes CDR1 MNHEY and CDR2 SMNVEV (reference sequence). V was cut by 0 bases and J by 3 bases, with 6 bases left in between. The CDR3 consists of 13 residues. The CDR3 nucleotides read TGTGCCAGCAGTTTATCGACAGTCTACGAGCAGTACTTC. This sequence encodes CASSLSTVYEQYF.

The chain employs TRBV10-2 and TRBJ2-3; the match to TRBD2 covers 8 bases. CDR1 WSHSY and CDR2 SAAADI come from the germline V gene. Trimming took 0 bases from V and 5 from J; bases not matched to a gene: 4. The length of the CDR3 is 15 residues. The CDR3 sequence is CASSESSGGGDTQYF. CDR3 bases: TGCGCCAGCAGTGAGTCATCCGGGGGGGGAGATACGCAGTATTTT.

V usage is TRBV7-2 and J usage is TRBJ1-3; D possibly corresponds to TRBD1 (6 bases). Germline CDR1 and CDR2: SGHTA and FQGNSA. The CDR3 is 16 residues long. Trimming took 3 bases from V and 1 from J, leaving 13 bases between them. The CDR3 DNA sequence: TGTGCCAGCAGCTTCGGACAGAAGTCTTCTGGAAACACCATATATTTT. It codes for CASSFGQKSSGNTIYF. Variable domain in full (rest from reference TRBV7-2 and TRBJ1-3): GAGVSQSPSNKVTEKGKDVELRCDPISGHTALYWYRQSLGQGLEFLIYFQGNSAPDKSGLPSDRFSAERTGGSVSTLTIQRTQQEDSAVYLCASSFGQKSSGNTIYFGEGSWLTVV.